This T cell receptor (beta chain) appears in the sequencing data of a study of T cells after yellow fever vaccination. This clonotype was picked up many times. Its antigen is as yet unknown. Study-wide results and limits: Post-booster reappearance was seen for most primary-vaccination clones (roughly 97% CD4, around 88% CD8). Weaker overall was a secondary response that nonetheless peaked faster, on day 5 versus 15. CD4 and CD8 compartments shared a small share of clonotypes, likely from convergent recombination.

Making TCR cDNA involved 5'RACE template switching, which added UMIs and a universal primer site. A single record per CDR3 protein comes from TCRdb applying MiXCR to the 5' RACE reads. The table records 300,000 to 350,000 distinct CDR3 sequences, around 4.3% of them present only once. V was trimmed by 0 bases and J by 4 bases, leaving 18 bases between them. The CDR3 is made up of 17 amino acids. The germline V gene encodes CDR1 DFQATT and CDR2 SNEGSKA (reference sequence). The genes are TRBV20-1 and TRBJ1-4, with unresolved D. The receptor's source is a young man who received the YFV17D yellow fever vaccine. The sample was PBMCs, taken 15 days after the yellow fever booster vaccination. CDR3 sequence reads: CSARDVWAAELNEKLFF. The CDR3 DNA reads TGCAGTGCTAGAGATGTATGGGCGGCGGAGCTTAATGAAAAACTGTTTTTT.